This TCR beta chain is drawn from a study of OX40 agonist ivuxolimab in advanced cancers. V lost 0 bases, J lost 8 bases, and 14 bases lay in between. This CDR3 is built from 14 residues. Germline CDR1 SGHRS, CDR2 YFSETQ. Assay used: immunoSEQ multiplex PCR; TCRdb lists only in-frame clones, some missing. The table lists tens of thousands of clones, 88% of them singletons. The source is an adult with an advanced solid tumor such as melanoma, head and neck, liver or kidney cancer. Specimen: CD4+ or CD8+ T cells sorted from blood, collected in a trial of the OX40 agonist ivuxolimab. This chain connects TRBV5-1 to TRBJ2-5; D unresolved. The CDR3 coding sequence is TGCGCCAGCAGCTTGGATCCCCCCTCTGGAACCCAGTACTTC. It codes for CASSLDPPSGTQYF.